The 21 T cell receptor beta chains below were found in one sample sequenced in a study of cytomegalovirus exposure and HLA in healthy donors. 13 Jbeta primers and 60 Vbeta primers were used for the PCR. Clones were read by immunoSEQ multiplex PCR, and TCRdb kept only the in-frame ones, dropping some. In the table there are over 75,000 clones, around nine tenths of which are singletons. The sequenced material came from PBMCs. These receptors came from a man between 25 and 39 years old in good health and CMV-seropositive.

The chain combines TRBV2 with TRBJ2-7; 10 bases are a match to TRBD2. Germline V gene lookup returns CDR1 SNHLY and CDR2 FYNNEI. The CDR3 length is 14 residues. Trimming removed 6 bases from V and 2 bases from J; junction bases left unmatched: 4. This CDR3 reads CASRWTSGTYEQYF. The CDR3 DNA reads as TGTGCCAGCAGATGGACTAGCGGCACCTACGAGCAGTACTTC.

The chain has TRBV5-1 and TRBJ2-5; TRBD1 agrees at 7 bases. This CDR3 spans 14 amino acids. Trimming at V came to 6 bases and at J to 1 base, leaving 6 bases not matched to a gene. From germline, CDR1 is SGHRS and CDR2 YFSETQ. Here the CDR3 DNA reads TGCGCCAGCAAAAGGGGACAGTCCCAAGAGACCCAGTACTTC. Residues: CASKRGQSQETQYF.

The chain employs TRBV25-1 and TRBJ2-3, with D uncertain. CDR1 MGHDK and CDR2 SYGVNS come from the germline V gene. Trimming left V 3 bases short and J 1 base short, with 14 bases between. This CDR3 has 16 amino acids. The CDR3 sequence is CASSDSLEAGTDTQYF. DNA of the CDR3: TGTGCCAGCAGTGACTCCTTAGAGGCGGGCACAGATACGCAGTATTTT.

V gene TRBV7-2 combines with J gene TRBJ1-3; D call uncertain. In germline, CDR1 is SGHTA, CDR2 FQGNSA. Trimming took 3 bases from V and 0 from J, leaving 12 bases between them. The CDR3 covers 16 residues. As DNA, the CDR3 is TGTGCCAGCAGCTTCACAACACCAACCTCTGGAAACACCATATATTTT. Amino acid sequence: CASSFTTPTSGNTIYF.

This clone was seen just once. The rearrangement uses TRBV28 and TRBJ2-7; the match to TRBD1 covers 9 bases. Germline assignment: CDR1 MDHEN and CDR2 SYDVKM. The V segment lost 5 bases and the J segment 0 bases; nucleotides outside the gene matches: 20. The CDR3 contains 20 residues. Here the CDR3 DNA reads TGTGCCAGCAGTACTGCCTGGGGACAGGGTTTATCATTGAGCTCCTACGAGCAGTACTTC. Residues: CASSTAWGQGLSLSSYEQYF. Complete variable domain (other parts from reference TRBV28 and TRBJ2-7): DVKVTQSSRYLVKRTGEKVFLECVQDMDHENMFWYRQDPGLGLRLIYFSYDVKMKEKGDIPEGYSVSREKKERFSLILESASTNQTSMYLCASSTAWGQGLSLSSYEQYFGPGTRLTVT.

This chain joins TRBV2 and TRBJ2-5; 7 bases are a match to TRBD1. CDR3 length: 13 amino acids. The V segment lost 4 bases and the J segment 4 bases; nucleotides outside the gene matches: 3. Germline V gene sequence: CDR1 SNHLY, CDR2 FYNNEI. CDR3 DNA sequence: TGTGCCAGCAGTGGGACAGGACGAGAGACCCAGTACTTC. Translated, it gives CASSGTGRETQYF.

This chain uses TRBV28 with TRBJ2-1; TRBD1 matches at 8 bases. Trimming at V came to 5 bases and at J to 0 bases, leaving 6 bases not matched to a gene. CDR1 and CDR2 (germline): MDHEN, SYDVKM. The CDR3 has 16 residues. CDR3 bases: TGTGCCAGCAGTCGGACAGGGTATCACTCCTACAATGAGCAGTTCTTC. It codes for CASSRTGYHSYNEQFF. The entire variable domain, with the rest obtained from reference TRBV28 and TRBJ2-1, is as follows: DVKVTQSSRYLVKRTGEKVFLECVQDMDHENMFWYRQDPGLGLRLIYFSYDVKMKEKGDIPEGYSVSREKKERFSLILESASTNQTSMYLCASSRTGYHSYNEQFFGPGTRLTVL.

This sequence joins TRBV15 and TRBJ1-1; D uncertain. Trimming left V 8 bases short and J 1 base short, with 8 bases between. CDR3 length equals 12 residues. Germline V gene data show CDR1 as LNHNV and CDR2 as YYDKDF (reference sequence). The CDR3 DNA follows: TGTGCCACCCAAAGCGGGAACACTGAAGCTTTCTTT. Translation gives CATQSGNTEAFF. The variable domain in full, completed from reference TRBV15 and TRBJ1-1, reads DAMVIQNPRYQVTQFGKPVTLSCSQTLNHNVMYWYQQKSSQAPKLLFHYYDKDFNNEADTPDNFQSRRPNTSFCFLDIRSPGLGDTAMYLCATQSGNTEAFFGQGTRLTVV.

The chain carries TRBV15 and TRBJ2-7; D is perhaps TRBD2 (6 bases). The CDR3 is 15 residues long. With 1 base removed from V and 4 bases from J, the gap between germline ends came to 14 bases. In germline, CDR1 is LNHNV, CDR2 YYDKDF (reference sequence). CDR3 coding DNA: TGTGCCACCAGCAGAGGGGGACTTTTCAAGTACGAGCAGTACTTC. Encoded protein: CATSRGGLFKYEQYF.

CDR3 amino acids: CASLGQGIGETQYF. CDR3 in DNA: TGCGCCAGTTTGGGACAGGGGATAGGAGAGACCCAGTACTTC. The chain recombines TRBV10-2 with TRBJ2-5, with 10 nucleotides matching TRBD1. The CDR3 runs 14 residues. Germline V gene lookup returns CDR1 WSHSY and CDR2 SAAADI. V shed 9 bases and J 4 bases; nucleotides not matched to a gene: 8.

V usage is TRBV5-1 and J usage is TRBJ2-1; 8 nucleotides match TRBD2. V shed 1 base, J shed 9 bases, and the junction held 9 bases outside the gene matches. Germline assignment: CDR1 SGHRS and CDR2 YFSETQ. The CDR3 extends over 15 amino acids. The DNA of the CDR3 is TGCGCCAGCAGCTTGAATATCGGAGCGGGAGTTGAGCAGTTCTTC. Translating it yields CASSLNIGAGVEQFF.

V usage is TRBV2 and J usage is TRBJ2-1, with 10 bases matching TRBD2. The junction had 16 bases not matched to a gene; V was cut back by 2 bases and J by 9 bases. The V gene's germline CDR1 is SNHLY and CDR2 FYNNEI. The CDR3 covers 18 residues. The CDR3 region is CASSEWALAGERRGEQFF. The CDR3, as DNA: TGTGCCAGCAGTGAATGGGCGCTAGCGGGAGAGAGACGGGGTGAGCAGTTCTTC.

The chain carries TRBV6-4 and TRBJ2-7; 10 bases agree with TRBD1. In germline, CDR1 is MRHNA, CDR2 SNTAGT. The CDR3 has 16 residues. J was trimmed by 5 bases and V by 3 bases; bases with no gene match: 10. CDR3 coding DNA: TGTGCCAGCAGTGAAGGTAGTGGACAGGGGGGTCACGAGCAGTACTTC. Translated, it gives CASSEGSGQGGHEQYF.

This chain links TRBV30 with TRBJ1-1; 8 nucleotides agree with TRBD1. V was clipped by 0 bases and J by 6 bases; unmatched bases: 12. The CDR3 spans 16 residues. Germline lookup yields CDR1 GTSNPN and CDR2 SVGIG (reference sequence). CDR3 in DNA: TGTGCCTGGAGTGTAAAGGAGGCAGGGGGCTTCGCTGAAGCTTTCTTT. Its protein product is CAWSVKEAGGFAEAFF.

The chain has TRBV5-6 and TRBJ1-5; weak D call: TRBD1 (6 bases). The CDR3 is 16 residues long. The V gene's germline CDR1 is SGHDT and CDR2 YYEEEE. Trimming left V 4 bases short and J 4 bases short, with 18 bases between. CDR3: CASSTSLGARNQPQHF. The DNA of the CDR3 is TGTGCCAGCAGCACCTCGTTGGGGGCAAGAAATCAGCCCCAGCATTTT. Full variable domain (missing parts from reference TRBV5-6 and TRBJ1-5): DAGVTQSPTHLIKTRGQQVTLRCSPKSGHDTVSWYQQALGQGPQFIFQYYEEEERQRGNFPDRFSGHQFPNYSSELNVNALLLGDSALYLCASSTSLGARNQPQHFGDGTRLSIL.

The chain carries TRBV27 and TRBJ2-7; TRBD2 matches at 7 bases. Germline CDR1 and CDR2: MNHEY and SMNVEV (reference sequence). The CDR3 covers 14 residues. V dropped 0 bases and J dropped 4; count of bases not matched to a gene: 3. The CDR3 nucleotides are TGTGCCAGCAGTTTATCGGGAGGGCGTTACGAGCAGTACTTC. It codes for CASSLSGGRYEQYF.

This chain links TRBV5-1 with TRBJ2-7; 10 bases are a match to TRBD2. The CDR3 is 17 residues long. The ends lost 1 base at V and 3 bases at J; junction bases unmatched: 10. The germline V gene has CDR1 SGHRS and CDR2 YFSETQ. The CDR3 sequence: CASSLYLAGAPGYEQYF. The DNA of the CDR3 is TGCGCCAGCAGCTTGTACCTAGCGGGAGCCCCAGGCTACGAGCAGTACTTC.

This chain joins TRBV27 and TRBJ2-3; possibly TRBD1 for D (6 bases). V shed 3 bases and J shed 1 base, with 8 bases lying between them. CDR1 is MNHEY and CDR2 is SMNVEV in the germline V gene (reference sequence). The CDR3 totals 14 residues. The CDR3 loop is CASSFAGGTDTQYF. CDR3 in DNA: TGTGCCAGCAGTTTCGCAGGGGGCACAGATACGCAGTATTTT.

The rearrangement joins TRBV27 to TRBJ2-2, with D possibly being TRBD1 (6 bases). In germline, CDR1 is MNHEY, CDR2 SMNVEV (reference sequence). The CDR3 runs 15 residues. Between the trimmed V and J ends, which lost 8 bases and 4 bases, there was a span of 17 bases. CDR3 nucleotides: TGTGCCAGCTCCTCCCGCCTCAGGGGCACCGGGGAGCTGTTTTTT. Amino acids: CASSSRLRGTGELFF.

The rearrangement links TRBV4-1 to TRBJ2-2; 9 nucleotides match TRBD1. Germline CDR1 MGHRA, CDR2 YSYEKL. The CDR3 has 17 amino acids. V lost 0 bases to trimming and J lost 5 bases; unmatched junction nucleotides: 7. CDR3 nucleotide sequence: TGCGCCAGCAGCCAAGATCGGGGGACAGGGAGTACCGGGGAGCTGTTTTTT. It yields the protein CASSQDRGTGSTGELFF.

The V call is TRBV9, the J call TRBJ2-7; tentative D call: TRBD2 (5 bases). This CDR3 contains 14 residues. Germline-derived CDR1 and CDR2 are SGDLS and YYNGEE. Deletions cut 0 bases from V and 7 bases from J, with 14 bases between. The CDR3, as DNA: TGTGCCAGCAGCGTAGTGGGTAGCGCGGGTGAGCAGTACTTC. Its protein is CASSVVGSAGEQYF.